The T cell receptor beta chain under discussion was sequenced for a study of blood T cell repertoires in COVID-19. The study recruited people aged about 18 to 90 years across approximately 24 US areas. Cohort allocation depended upon clinical history that participants reported. Looked up from germline, CDR1 is SGHRS and CDR2 is YFSETQ. The CDR3 runs to 14 residues. The J segment lost 3 bases and the V segment lost 0 bases, leaving 2 bases of the junction unmatched. In the original processing: Estimation of nucleated cell counts relied on the amplification of reference gene primers. The data were produced by immunoSEQ multiplex PCR, yet TCRdb's version contains in-frame clones alone and is incomplete. V and J calls plus clone size are reproduced from that table; the DNA served to infer D and trimming. Of approximately 240,000 clones in the sample, approximately 86% are singletons; the top ten hold under 6.5%.

This chain joins TRBV5-1 and TRBJ2-5; 7 positions match TRBD1. Sequencing used PBMCs or T cells enriched from blood (not recorded which). The origin of this receptor is a woman aged 25 to 39 with acute COVID-19. The CDR3 spells CASSLAQGEETQYF. The CDR3 DNA is TGCGCCAGCAGCTTGGCTCAGGGGGAAGAGACCCAGTACTTC.